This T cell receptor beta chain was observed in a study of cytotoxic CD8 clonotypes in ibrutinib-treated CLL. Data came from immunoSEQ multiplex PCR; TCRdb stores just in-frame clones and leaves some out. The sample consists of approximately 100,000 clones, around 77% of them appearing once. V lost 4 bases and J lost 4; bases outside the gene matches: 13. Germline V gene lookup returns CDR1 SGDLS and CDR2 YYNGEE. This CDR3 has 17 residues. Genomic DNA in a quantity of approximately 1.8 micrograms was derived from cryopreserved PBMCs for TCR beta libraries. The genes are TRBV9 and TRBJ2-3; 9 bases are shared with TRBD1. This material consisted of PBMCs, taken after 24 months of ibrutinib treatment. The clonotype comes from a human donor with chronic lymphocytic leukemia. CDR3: CASSTHSGTGSADTQYF. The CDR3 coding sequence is TGTGCCAGCAGCACACATTCCGGGACAGGGAGTGCAGATACGCAGTATTTT.